The clone carrying this TCR beta chain was seen ten or more times. This record comes from a study of regulatory T cells in long-lasting Graves disease. Both iRepertoire HTBI primers and Arm-PCR of CDR3 regions were used to build the TCR beta libraries. Using its own MiXCR run on the multiplex PCR reads, TCRdb lists one record per CDR3 protein. Among roughly 500,000 distinct CDR3 sequences, approximately 12% were seen once, and the ten largest hold more than 8.5%. The time point denotes: newly diagnosed GD, antithyroid drugs for less than 3 months. Scientists built the TCR library using RNA that was extracted from PBMCs. These records were also assigned to another study, of T cells in Graves' hyperthyroidism and ophthalmopathy. Turning to that study: Stable hyperthyroidism and ophthalmopathy were separated using 13 V-J signatures.

Sequenced material: peripheral blood mononuclear cells (PBMCs), taken at new diagnosis, from a patient treated with antithyroid drugs. The clonotype originates from a man aged 25 to 40 with Graves disease.

In DNA, the CDR3 is TGTGCCAGCCAGTTGGAGGATCAGCCCCAGCATTTT. This sequence encodes CASQLEDQPQHF. The gene calls are TRBV2 and TRBJ1-5; unclear D gene. Germline CDR1 is SNHLY and CDR2 is FYNNEI. The CDR3 is made up of 12 amino acids. V dropped 8 bases and J dropped 5 bases, with 10 bases sitting between them.